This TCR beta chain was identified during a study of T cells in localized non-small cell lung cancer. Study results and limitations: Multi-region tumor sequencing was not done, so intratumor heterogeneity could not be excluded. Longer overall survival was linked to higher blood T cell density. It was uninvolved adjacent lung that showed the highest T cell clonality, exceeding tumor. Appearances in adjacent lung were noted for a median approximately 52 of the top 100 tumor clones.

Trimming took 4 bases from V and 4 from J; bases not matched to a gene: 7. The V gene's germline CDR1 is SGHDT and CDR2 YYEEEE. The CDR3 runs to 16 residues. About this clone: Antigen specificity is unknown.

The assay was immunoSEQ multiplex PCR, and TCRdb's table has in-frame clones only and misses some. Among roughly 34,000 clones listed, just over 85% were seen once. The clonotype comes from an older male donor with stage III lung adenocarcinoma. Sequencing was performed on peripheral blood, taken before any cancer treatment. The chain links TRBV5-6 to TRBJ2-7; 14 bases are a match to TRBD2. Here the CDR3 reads CASSGGTSGSVYEQYF. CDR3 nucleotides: TGTGCCAGCAGCGGTGGGACTAGCGGGAGTGTTTACGAGCAGTACTTC.